The present entry profiles one T cell receptor beta chain with its context. Its specific antigen is unknown. Base-call qualities are not available, and no considerably larger clone is one nucleotide away. The source of the sample is a study of resident and recirculating memory T cells in vitiligo (dated by TCRdb to 2016 to 2018). General notes on the study: For TCR beta sequencing, each of a few stable vitiligo patients provided PBMCs along with epidermis taken by shave biopsy from two lesional and two nonlesional sites. The human TCR beta sequencing tested whether specific clones in lesional vitiligo skin differed from clones in nonlesional skin and blood. Without any cell sorting, samples were homogenized immediately before genomic DNA was extracted using the Qiagen DNeasy Blood & Tissue Kit. Overall study outcomes, separate from this receptor: TCR sequences were not conserved across biopsy sites or patients, suggesting that different T cell clones infiltrate different lesions, described as private specificity. Even within a single patient, overlap and correlation analysis found no significant repertoire overlap between any biopsies apart from each lesion compared with itself. Mechanistic studies in the future are needed to assess how much the detected T cell clones and the human Trm pools versus Tcm pools each contribute. No unique dominant TCR clone was detected, and variation in clonality was observed among vitiligo lesions.

Vitiligo was considered stable when no change in lesions had been observed over the previous 6 months. Stable patients also had to lack confetti depigmentation, a clinical sign of active vitiligo. Patients who had been treated within the previous three months were excluded. PBMCs were isolated from heparinized blood by Ficoll density gradient centrifugation and were subsequently flash-frozen. Trimming takes 0 bases off V and 2 bases off J; junction bases not matched to a gene: 5. The CDR3 numbers 16 residues from cysteine through phenylalanine. The entry retains the CDR3 DNA only, 48 bases that are in frame from base 1. The germline V gene specifies SGHTA as CDR1 and FQGTGA as CDR2. TCR beta chains were amplified from genomic DNA with the immunoSEQ hsTCRB kit. Sequencing of TCR beta libraries was performed on an Illumina MiSeq instrument by the immunoSEQ service. In the original analysis: Repertoire data were analyzed with the immunoSEQ Analyzer. TCRdb provides this immuneACCESS table in a form limited to in-frame rearrangements. Some clones are lacking; in checked studies, under half of them reflect an unresolved V gene, and why the rest are absent is not known. The V and J calls and clone size were taken over from that table, and D and trimming were inferred from the DNA. The sample table contains around 70,000 clones; only one count was recorded for more than 85% of them. Around 4.9% of the sample rests with the top ten.

The sequence is built from TRBV7-3 and TRBJ2-3, with 7 middle bases fitting TRBD2. This sequence was found in a male donor with vitiligo. Sequenced sample: blood. The bases are TGTGCCAGCAGCTTAACGCCAAGCGGGGCCACAGATACGCAGTATTTT. This codes for CASSLTPSGATDTQYF.